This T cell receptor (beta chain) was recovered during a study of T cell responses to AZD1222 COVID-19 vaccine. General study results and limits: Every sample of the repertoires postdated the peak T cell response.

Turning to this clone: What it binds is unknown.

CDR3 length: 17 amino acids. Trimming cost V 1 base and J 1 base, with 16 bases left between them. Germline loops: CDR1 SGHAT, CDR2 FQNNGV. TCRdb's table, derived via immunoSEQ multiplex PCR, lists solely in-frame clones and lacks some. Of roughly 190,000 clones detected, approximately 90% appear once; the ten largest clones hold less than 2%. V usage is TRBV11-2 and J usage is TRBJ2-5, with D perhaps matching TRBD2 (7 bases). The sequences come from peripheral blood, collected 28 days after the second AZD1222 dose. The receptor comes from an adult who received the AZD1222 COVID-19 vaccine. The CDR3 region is CASSLGAYGGAQETQYF. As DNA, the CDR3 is TGTGCCAGCAGCTTAGGAGCCTATGGGGGGGCCCAAGAGACCCAGTACTTC.